The 3 T cell receptor beta chains below come from one sample, sequenced in a study of response to subunit inactivated influenza vaccine. TCRdb recomputed calls from the RT-PCR reads with MiXCR, one row per CDR3 protein. This table holds around 570,000 distinct CDR3 sequences, roughly 8.2% found once. The specimen comprised PBMCs from blood, sampled roughly 24 months after vaccination. All receptors come from a man aged 50 to 69 who received an inactivated influenza vaccine.

This clonotype was seen a few times. The V and J genes are TRBV9 and TRBJ2-6; D perhaps matches TRBD1 (5 bases). Per germline, CDR1 SGDLS and CDR2 YYNGEE. The CDR3 loop spans 17 amino acids. The V gene lost 0 bases and the J gene lost 1 base, with 11 bases spanning the gap. In DNA, the CDR3 is TGTGCCAGCAGCGTAGGCCAGGGTCTTTCTGGGGCCAACGTCCTGACTTTC. This encodes CASSVGQGLSGANVLTF.

The V gene is TRBV20-1, the J gene TRBJ1-3; D unresolved. V lost 5 bases to trimming and J lost 0 bases, with 11 bases between them. CDR1 is DFQATT and CDR2 is SNEGSKA in the germline V gene (reference sequence). This CDR3 contains 14 residues. CDR3 residues: CSAFGVSSGNTIYF. The CDR3 nucleotides are TGCAGTGCTTTCGGGGTTAGCTCTGGAAACACCATATATTTT.

The chain couples TRBV29-1 to TRBJ2-7, with 7 bases matching TRBD2. Germline lookup yields CDR1 SQVTM and CDR2 ANQGSEA. V dropped 6 bases and J dropped 5; count of bases not matched to a gene: 7. CDR3 length equals 12 residues. The CDR3 DNA reads as TGCAGCGTCGAGGGGCTAGCGGACGAGCAGTACTTC. This translates into CSVEGLADEQYF.